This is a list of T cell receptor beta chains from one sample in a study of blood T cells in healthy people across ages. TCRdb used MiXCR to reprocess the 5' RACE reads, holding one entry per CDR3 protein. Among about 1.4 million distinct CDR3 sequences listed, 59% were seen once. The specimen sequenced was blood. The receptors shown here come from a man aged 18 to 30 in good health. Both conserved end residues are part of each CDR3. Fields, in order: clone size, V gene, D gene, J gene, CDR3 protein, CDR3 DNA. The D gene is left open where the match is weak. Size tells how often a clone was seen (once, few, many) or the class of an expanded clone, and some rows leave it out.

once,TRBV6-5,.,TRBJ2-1,CASLPRGTLYNEQFF,TGTGCCAGCCTCCCCCGCGGGACATTGTACAATGAGCAGTTCTTC
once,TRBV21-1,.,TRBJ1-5,CASSKAHGTGKRCNQPQHF,TGTGCCAGCAGCAAAGCGCACGGGACAGGCAAAAGGTGCAATCAGCCCCAGCATTTT
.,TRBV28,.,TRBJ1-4,CASNFEVGDEKLFF,TGTGCCAGCAACTTCGAAGTAGGCGATGAAAAACTGTTTTTT
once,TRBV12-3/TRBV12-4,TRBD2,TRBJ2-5,CASSWGGGGETQYF,TGTGCCAGCAGTTGGGGCGGGGGGGGAGAGACCCAGTACTTC
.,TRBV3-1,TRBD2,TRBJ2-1,CASSQDTTAGGNEQFF,TGTGCCAGCAGCCAAGATACAACAGCGGGGGGGAATGAGCAGTTCTTC
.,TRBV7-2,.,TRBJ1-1,CASSSGRNMNTEAFF,TGTGCCAGCAGCTCCGGACGGAACATGAACACTGAAGCTTTCTTT
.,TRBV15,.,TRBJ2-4,CATAGGLNFYELYF,TGTGCCACTGCCGGGGGCCTGAACTTCTACGAGCTGTACTTC
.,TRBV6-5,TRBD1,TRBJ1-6,CASRGDSRYNSPLHF,TGTGCCAGCAGGGGGGACAGTCGGTATAATTCACCCCTCCACTTT
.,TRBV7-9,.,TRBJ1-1,CASSLDLEFTEAFF,TGTGCCAGCAGCTTAGACTTGGAGTTCACTGAAGCTTTCTTT
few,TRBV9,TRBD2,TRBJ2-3,CASSGGTSRDTQYF,TGTGCCAGCAGCGGCGGGACTAGTAGAGATACGCAGTATTTT
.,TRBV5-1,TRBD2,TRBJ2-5,CASSLERGGYNEQYF,TGCGCCAGCAGCTTGGAGCGGGGGGGTTACAATGAGCAGTACTTC
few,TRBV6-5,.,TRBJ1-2,CASSYSTAYGYTF,TGTGCCAGCAGTTACTCGACCGCATATGGCTACACCTTC
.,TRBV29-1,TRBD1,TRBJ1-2,CSVRAGGEYGYTF,TGCAGCGTTCGGGCAGGGGGCGAATATGGCTACACCTTC
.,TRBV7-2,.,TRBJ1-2,CASGFTGSDYGYTF,TGTGCCAGCGGCTTCACCGGGAGTGACTATGGCTACACCTTC
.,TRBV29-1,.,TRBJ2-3,CSGVQADTQYF,TGCAGCGGTGTTCAAGCAGATACGCAGTATTTT
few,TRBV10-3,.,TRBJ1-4,CATATGTQKEKLFF,TGTGCCACCGCTACCGGGACGCAAAAGGAAAAACTGTTTTTT
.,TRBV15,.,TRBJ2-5,CATSRAKTTQYF,TGTGCCACCAGCAGAGCAAAGACGACCCAGTACTTC
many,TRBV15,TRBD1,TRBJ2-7,CAIARDRGYTDEQYF,TGTGCCATCGCACGGGACAGGGGGTATACTGACGAGCAGTACTTC
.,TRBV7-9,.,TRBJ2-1,CASSWGHEQFF,TGTGCCAGCAGCTGGGGACATGAGCAGTTCTTC
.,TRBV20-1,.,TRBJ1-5,CSARDTKSNQPQHF,TGCAGTGCTAGGGACACGAAGAGCAATCAGCCCCAGCATTTT
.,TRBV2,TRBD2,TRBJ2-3,CASRGSGGVTDTQYF,TGTGCCAGCAGAGGTAGCGGGGGCGTCACAGATACGCAGTATTTT
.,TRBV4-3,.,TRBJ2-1,CASSPGPGAPYNEQFF,TGCGCCAGCAGCCCCGGACCAGGGGCCCCCTACAATGAGCAGTTCTTC
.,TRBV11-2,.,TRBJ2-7,CASSFSGAPVEQYF,TGTGCCAGCAGCTTCTCGGGCGCGCCGGTCGAGCAGTACTTC
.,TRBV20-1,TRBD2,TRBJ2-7,CSARGLVYEQYF,TGCAGTGCTAGGGGACTAGTCTACGAGCAGTACTTC
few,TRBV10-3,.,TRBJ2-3,CAISEYQTDTQYF,TGTGCCATCAGTGAGTACCAAACAGATACGCAGTATTTT
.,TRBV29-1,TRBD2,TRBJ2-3,CSVVKRGGRNTDTQYF,TGCAGCGTTGTCAAGCGGGGAGGGCGCAACACAGATACGCAGTATTTT
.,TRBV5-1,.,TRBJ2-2,CASSKGVTANTGELFF,TGCGCCAGCAGCAAAGGGGTAACGGCGAACACCGGGGAGCTGTTTTTT
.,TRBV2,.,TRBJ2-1,CASSEARSAAYNEQFF,TGTGCCAGCAGTGAAGCGCGGAGCGCTGCCTACAATGAGCAGTTCTTC
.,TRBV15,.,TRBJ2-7,CATSRDSDIYEQYF,TGTGCCACCAGCAGAGATTCGGACATCTACGAGCAGTACTTC
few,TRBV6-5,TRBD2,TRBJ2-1,CASRQTSGRGNEQFF,TGTGCCAGCAGGCAGACTAGCGGGAGGGGAAATGAGCAGTTCTTC
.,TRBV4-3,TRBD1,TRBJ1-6,CASSRDRNKNSPLHF,TGCGCCAGCAGTCGGGACAGAAACAAAAATTCACCCCTCCACTTT
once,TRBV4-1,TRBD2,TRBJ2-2,CASSLGLGGEVGELFF,TGCGCCAGCAGCCTAGGATTGGGAGGGGAGGTCGGGGAGCTGTTTTTT
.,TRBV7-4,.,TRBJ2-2,CASSFSVSANTGELFF,TGTGCCAGCAGCTTTTCCGTTTCGGCGAACACCGGGGAGCTGTTTTTT
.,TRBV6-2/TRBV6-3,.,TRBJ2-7,CASSYSRDTRGNEQYF,TGTGCCAGCAGTTACTCGCGGGACACCCGTGGAAATGAGCAGTACTTC
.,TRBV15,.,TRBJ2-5,CATSVINRKETQYF,TGTGCCACCAGCGTTATCAACAGAAAAGAGACCCAGTACTTC
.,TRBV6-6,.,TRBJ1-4,CASRSTVIATNEELFF,TGTGCCAGCAGGTCGACAGTCATCGCAACTAATGAAGAACTGTTTTTT
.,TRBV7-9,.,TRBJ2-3,CASSPPRSSTDTQYF,TGTGCCAGCAGCCCCCCCCGTTCTAGCACAGATACGCAGTATTTT
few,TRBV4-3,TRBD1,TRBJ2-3,CASSQEFRGPSTDTQYF,TGCGCCAGCAGCCAAGAGTTCAGGGGGCCTAGCACAGATACGCAGTATTTT
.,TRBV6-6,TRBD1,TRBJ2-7,CASSMTGAPYEQYF,TGTGCCAGCAGTATGACAGGGGCTCCCTACGAGCAGTACTTC
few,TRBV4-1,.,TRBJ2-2,CASSHKAGSGTGELFF,TGCGCCAGCAGCCATAAAGCAGGGAGCGGCACCGGGGAGCTGTTTTTT
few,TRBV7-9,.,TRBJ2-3,CASSLKRAGPTDTQYF,TGTGCCAGCAGCTTAAAACGGGCTGGACCCACAGATACGCAGTATTTT
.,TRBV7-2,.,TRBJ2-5,CAGTVGLQETQYF,TGTGCCGGTACCGTCGGCCTCCAAGAGACCCAGTACTTC
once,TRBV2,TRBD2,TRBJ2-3,CASSKTLAAVSDTQYF,TGTGCCAGCAGCAAAACCCTAGCGGCGGTTTCTGATACGCAGTATTTT
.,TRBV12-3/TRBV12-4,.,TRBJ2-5,CASSFRDLETQYF,TGTGCCAGCAGTTTTCGGGATCTGGAGACCCAGTACTTC
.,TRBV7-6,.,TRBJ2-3,CASSQETSQRTLDTQYF,TGTGCCAGCAGCCAAGAAACTAGCCAACGCACTTTAGATACGCAGTATTTT
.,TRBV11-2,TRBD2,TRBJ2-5,CASRRTSGAKEETQYF,TGTGCCAGCAGACGGACTAGCGGGGCAAAAGAAGAGACCCAGTACTTC
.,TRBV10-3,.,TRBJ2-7,CAISESGEEYF,TGTGCCATCAGTGAATCAGGGGAGGAGTACTTC
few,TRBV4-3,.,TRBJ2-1,CASSQDRGALGEQFF,TGCGCCAGCAGCCAAGATCGCGGGGCGCTGGGTGAGCAGTTCTTC
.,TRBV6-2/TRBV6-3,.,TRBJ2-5,CASSPPPGPKKETQYF,TGTGCCAGCAGTCCTCCTCCGGGACCCAAGAAAGAGACCCAGTACTTC
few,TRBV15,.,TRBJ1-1,CATSSNTEAFF,TGTGCCACCAGCAGTAACACTGAAGCTTTCTTT
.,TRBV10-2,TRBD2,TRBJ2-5,CASKGLNATQYF,TGCGCCAGCAAGGGACTAAATGCGACCCAGTACTTC
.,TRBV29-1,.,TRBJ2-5,CSVEGGRGQETQYF,TGCAGCGTTGAAGGAGGTAGGGGACAAGAGACCCAGTACTTC
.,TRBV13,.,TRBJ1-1,CASSAKGPNTEAFF,TGTGCCAGCAGCGCAAAGGGACCGAACACTGAAGCTTTCTTT
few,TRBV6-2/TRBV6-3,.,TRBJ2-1,CASSYGQGQFF,TGTGCCAGCAGTTACGGGCAGGGGCAGTTCTTC
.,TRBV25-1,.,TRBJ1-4,CASSEYGEANEKLFF,TGTGCCAGCAGTGAATATGGGGAGGCTAATGAAAAACTGTTTTTT